The 29 T cell receptor beta chains below were found in one sample sequenced in a study of cytotoxic CD8 clonotypes in ibrutinib-treated CLL. TCRdb's copy holds only in-frame clones and misses some; the assay was immunoSEQ multiplex PCR. The sample holds 200,000 to 250,000 clones; roughly 74% are singletons and the top ten take roughly 15%. Sample: PBMCs, taken after 24 months of ibrutinib treatment. The receptors originated from a human donor with chronic lymphocytic leukemia.

This clone was observed a few times. The rearrangement links TRBV9 to TRBJ2-3, with a possible D match to TRBD2 (6 bases). The CDR3 runs 11 residues. Trimming removed 3 bases at V and 8 bases at J, with 7 bases between. CDR1 is SGDLS, CDR2 YYNGEE, per germline. CDR3: CASSAAGTQYF. In nucleotides, the CDR3 is TGTGCCAGCAGCGCAGCGGGTACGCAGTATTTT.

This sequence joins TRBV9 and TRBJ2-3; D tentatively fits TRBD1 or TRBD2 (5 bases each). This CDR3 is 16 amino acids long. Germline-derived CDR1 and CDR2 are SGDLS and YYNGEE. V lost 4 bases and J lost 5, with 20 bases in between. The CDR3 DNA is TGTGCCAGCAGCCAAAGCGTTGGGGGAATGGAAGATACGCAGTATTTT. It is translated as CASSQSVGGMEDTQYF.

This chain connects TRBV11-1 to TRBJ2-6; D tentatively reads TRBD1 or TRBD2 (5 bases each). This CDR3 is 15 amino acids long. V was shortened by 5 bases and J by 1 base, with 9 bases between the two germline ends. Looked up from germline, CDR1 is SGHAT and CDR2 is FQDESV (reference sequence). CDR3 nucleotide sequence: TGTGCCAGCAGCCTGGGACGGTCTGGGGCCAACGTCCTGACTTTC. The encoded protein is CASSLGRSGANVLTF.

This clone was counted between two and nine times. This chain joins TRBV27 and TRBJ2-1, with 10 bases that match TRBD2. Unmatched junction bases numbered 4, after V lost 2 bases and J lost 0 bases. The CDR3 consists of 17 residues. Germline CDR1 and CDR2: MNHEY and SMNVEV (reference sequence). The CDR3 sequence is CASSLPAGGSSYNEQFF. DNA for the CDR3: TGTGCCAGCAGTTTACCAGCGGGAGGGAGCTCCTACAATGAGCAGTTCTTC.

This chain joins TRBV29-1 and TRBJ1-1; no firm D call. The V gene's germline CDR1 is SQVTM and CDR2 ANQGSEA. CDR3 length: 14 residues. Trimming removed 7 bases at V and 4 bases at J, with 19 bases between. The DNA for the CDR3 is TGCAGCGCCCTTTTTCAACTGGCGGGCACTGAAGCTTTCTTT. Translated, it gives CSALFQLAGTEAFF.

The chain employs TRBV4-1 and TRBJ2-1; D possibly corresponds to TRBD2 (6 bases). V was pared by 0 bases and J by 1 base, with 10 bases between. The CDR3 is 16 amino acids. The germline V gene encodes CDR1 MGHRA and CDR2 YSYEKL. CDR3 region: CASSQDGGNSYNEQFF. CDR3 DNA sequence: TGCGCCAGCAGCCAAGATGGAGGGAATTCCTACAATGAGCAGTTCTTC.

The CDR3 nucleotides read TGTGCCAGCAGGGCGTCTGAAGCTTTCTTT. It codes for CASRASEAFF. The genes are TRBV2 and TRBJ1-1; D gene uncertain. CDR1 SNHLY and CDR2 FYNNEI come from the germline V gene. Trimming left V 6 bases short and J 6 bases short, with 5 bases between. This CDR3 spans 10 amino acids.

The rearrangement joins TRBV27 to TRBJ1-4; D unclear. Germline values: CDR1 MNHEY, CDR2 SMNVEV (reference sequence). The CDR3 runs to 14 residues. V was clipped by 5 bases and J by 5 bases, with 12 bases between them. The CDR3 region is CASSPGRKNEKLFF. CDR3 bases: TGTGCCAGCAGTCCAGGACGGAAGAATGAAAAACTGTTTTTT.

The rearrangement links TRBV6-5 to TRBJ2-7; TRBD1 matches 7 bases. The germline V gene has CDR1 MNHEY and CDR2 SVGAGI. The CDR3 is 14 residues long. The junction had 1 base not matched to a gene; V was cut back by 0 bases and J by 2 bases. Here the CDR3 DNA reads TGTGCCAGCAGTTACTCAGGGGGCCCCTACGAGCAGTACTTC. Its protein product is CASSYSGGPYEQYF.

The rearrangement joins TRBV11-3 to TRBJ2-3; TRBD2 might be the D (5 bases). Trimming removed 3 bases from V and 0 bases from J, with 7 bases in between. The CDR3 contains 14 residues. In germline, CDR1 is SGHNT, CDR2 YENEEA. The CDR3 is CASSFGGSTDTQYF. The CDR3 nucleotides read TGTGCCAGCAGCTTCGGCGGGAGCACAGATACGCAGTATTTT.

In the case of this clone: A read error may account for a junction end that differs from germline. This chain links TRBV7-7 with TRBJ2-5; D unclear. In germline, CDR1 is SSHAT, CDR2 FNYEAQ (reference sequence). The CDR3 runs 13 residues. The CDR3 protein is CASSLDYQETQYF. CDR3 bases: TGTGCTAGCAGCCTTGACTACCAAGAGACCCAGTACTTC.

The rearrangement uses TRBV15 and TRBJ2-3; TRBD1 or TRBD2 may be the D gene (5 bases each). V lost 11 bases and J lost 1, with 19 bases in between. Germline-derived CDR1 and CDR2 are LNHNV and YYDKDF (reference sequence). The CDR3 totals 15 residues. As DNA, the CDR3 is TGTGCCTCCGGCCTTGAAAGAGGGGGCACAGATACGCAGTATTTT. Translation: CASGLERGGTDTQYF.

The chain is built from TRBV6-5 and TRBJ2-3, with unresolved D. The CDR3 length is 13 residues. V was trimmed by 4 bases and J by 4 bases, leaving 9 bases between them. Germline V CDR1 and CDR2: MNHEY, SVGAGI. The CDR3 DNA reads TGTGCCAGCAGTTTGAGCAGTGCAGATACGCAGTATTTT. It is translated as CASSLSSADTQYF.

The rearrangement links TRBV7-8 to TRBJ2-5, with 10 bases that match TRBD2. Germline CDR1 and CDR2: SGHVS and FQNEAQ. This CDR3 comprises 14 residues. Trimming removed 9 bases from V and 2 bases from J; junction bases left unmatched: 6. Here the CDR3 DNA reads TGTGCCAGTACAACTAGCGGGGAACAAGAGACCCAGTACTTC. Its translation is CASTTSGEQETQYF.

V usage is TRBV9 and J usage is TRBJ2-1; TRBD2 is a possible D gene (7 bases). Germline CDR1 is SGDLS and CDR2 is YYNGEE. The CDR3 loop spans 17 amino acids. Trimming shortened V by 0 bases and J by 3 bases, and 16 bases separated the two germline ends. The CDR3 protein is CASSVASGGHLYNEQFF. DNA of the CDR3: TGTGCCAGCAGCGTAGCTTCGGGGGGACACCTCTACAATGAGCAGTTCTTC.

The chain recombines TRBV7-9 with TRBJ2-3; tentatively, D is TRBD2 (5 bases). The length of the CDR3 is 15 residues. The germline V gene has CDR1 SEHNR and CDR2 FQNEAQ (reference sequence). Trimming took off 5 bases at V and 3 bases at J, with 15 bases between the two ends. The CDR3 nucleotides read TGTGCCAGCAGCCAACAAATGGGAGTGACAGATACGCAGTATTTT. It yields the protein CASSQQMGVTDTQYF.

CDR3 DNA sequence: TGTGCCAGCACCCACGGGGATCAGCCCCAGCATTTT. Protein: CASTHGDQPQHF. The V call is TRBV6-6, the J call TRBJ1-5; D is undetermined. From germline, CDR1 is MNHNY and CDR2 SVGAGI (reference sequence). CDR3 size: 12 residues. The V gene lost 7 bases and the J gene lost 5 bases, with 9 bases spanning the gap.

The V gene is TRBV6-5, the J gene TRBJ1-2; 7 positions match TRBD1. The CDR3 is made up of 14 amino acids. Per germline, CDR1 MNHEY and CDR2 SVGAGI. J gave up 3 bases and V 6 bases, and 7 bases lay outside the gene matches. CDR3: CASSPDRAHYGYTF. The CDR3 DNA follows: TGTGCCAGCAGCCCCGACAGGGCTCACTATGGCTACACCTTC.

This chain connects TRBV27 to TRBJ1-1, with 7 bases lining up with TRBD1. CDR1 is MNHEY and CDR2 is SMNVEV in the germline V gene (reference sequence). This CDR3 region has 17 residues. V lost 6 bases, J lost 0 bases, and 13 bases stayed unmatched. The chain's CDR3 is CASRPTGARFMNTEAFF. The CDR3 coding sequence is TGTGCCAGCAGGCCCACAGGGGCTAGATTCATGAACACTGAAGCTTTCTTT.

This chain's CDR3 is CASSVQGVFPTDTQYF. In DNA form, the CDR3 reads TGTGCCAGCAGCGTCCAAGGGGTCTTCCCCACAGATACGCAGTATTTT. This chain joins TRBV9 and TRBJ2-3; D possibly corresponds to TRBD1 (5 bases). Trimming cost V 2 bases and J 2 bases, with 15 bases left between them. This CDR3 has 16 residues. Germline V gene data show CDR1 as SGDLS and CDR2 as YYNGEE.

This clone was recorded once. This chain joins TRBV14 and TRBJ2-7; 9 bases are a match to TRBD2. The germline CDR1 and CDR2 sequences are SGHDN and FVKESK. V was pared by 3 bases and J by 4 bases, with 19 bases of the junction left unmatched. This CDR3 has 19 residues. The CDR3 DNA reads as TGTGCCAGCAGCCAGAGGGCCGGACTAGCGCCTAAAGGGGCTTACGAGCAGTACTTC. Its translation is CASSQRAGLAPKGAYEQYF.

The chain uses TRBV7-9 and TRBJ2-1; 11 positions match TRBD2. The CDR3 is 14 amino acids. J lost 7 bases, V lost 5 bases, and 4 bases had no gene match. Germline CDR1 reads SEHNR; CDR2 reads FQNEAQ (reference sequence). The CDR3 sequence: CASSPGTSGNEQFF. Written as DNA, the CDR3 is TGTGCCAGCAGCCCCGGGACTAGCGGAAATGAGCAGTTCTTC.

The chain recombines TRBV14 with TRBJ1-2; D is uncertain. This CDR3 has 13 amino acids. The V end was cut by 0 bases, the J end by 6 bases, with 8 bases between. Germline CDR1 and CDR2: SGHDN and FVKESK. The CDR3 reads CASSQDPRNGYTF. CDR3 nucleotide sequence: TGTGCCAGCAGCCAAGATCCCCGTAATGGCTACACCTTC.

The rearrangement links TRBV28 to TRBJ1-1, with 9 bases aligning to TRBD1. The ends lost 3 bases at V and 7 bases at J; junction bases unmatched: 6. CDR1 is MDHEN, CDR2 SYDVKM, per germline. The CDR3 is made up of 14 amino acids. In DNA, the CDR3 is TGTGCCAGCAGTTTGGGACAGGGAACCGATGAAGCTTTCTTT. It specifies CASSLGQGTDEAFF.

In its sample, this clone was seen once. This chain links TRBV13 with TRBJ2-3, with TRBD2 identical over 14 bases. In germline, CDR1 is PRHDT, CDR2 FYEKMQ (reference sequence). The CDR3 has 17 amino acids. V lost 5 bases to trimming and J lost 0 bases; unmatched junction nucleotides: 4. CDR3 protein: CASSGLAGGLSTDTQYF. For the CDR3, the DNA is TGTGCCAGCAGCGGACTAGCGGGAGGCCTAAGCACAGATACGCAGTATTTT.

The chain links TRBV6-5 to TRBJ1-4; D possibly corresponds to TRBD1 (5 bases). V was clipped by 5 bases and J by 7 bases, with 17 bases between them. The germline V gene encodes CDR1 MNHEY and CDR2 SVGAGI. The CDR3 has 15 amino acids. This CDR3 is CASSKVWGEGEKLFF. CDR3 in DNA: TGTGCCAGCAGTAAAGTCTGGGGGGAGGGTGAAAAACTGTTTTTT.

The chain recombines TRBV19 with TRBJ2-5; tentative D call: TRBD1 (6 bases). Trimming shortened V by 2 bases and J by 2 bases, and 9 bases separated the two germline ends. Germline V lookup: CDR1 LNHDA, CDR2 SQIVND (reference sequence). This CDR3 has 14 amino acids. CDR3 protein: CASSIRGNQETQYF. For the CDR3, the DNA is TGTGCCAGTAGTATAAGGGGGAATCAAGAGACCCAGTACTTC.

This chain uses TRBV19 with TRBJ2-3; TRBD2 aligns across 7 bases. CDR3 length: 15 residues. CDR1 is LNHDA and CDR2 is SQIVND in the germline V gene (reference sequence). V lost 7 bases, J lost 2 bases, and 9 bases stayed unmatched. CDR3 region: CASKRAGLDTDTQYF. The CDR3 DNA follows: TGTGCCAGTAAAAGGGCCGGACTAGACACAGATACGCAGTATTTT.

The chain links TRBV19 to TRBJ2-1; 10 positions agree with TRBD2. V shed 11 bases and J 10 bases; nucleotides not matched to a gene: 8. From germline, CDR1 is LNHDA and CDR2 SQIVND (reference sequence). The CDR3 sequence is 12 residues long. CDR3 nucleotide sequence: TGTGCCGGAAACCTAGCGGGAGACGAGCAGTTCTTC. Amino acids: CAGNLAGDEQFF.